These T cell receptor beta chains were read from a single sample in a study of blood T cell repertoires in COVID-19. The protocol was immunoSEQ multiplex PCR, while the TCRdb copy is restricted to in-frame clones and leaves out a portion. This table holds tens of thousands of clones, 82% found once. Sequenced input: peripheral blood. All receptors derive from a man aged 50-59 years with active or convalescent COVID-19. Each CDR3 is given with its conserved first and last residue. The D gene is left open where the match is weak.

v_gene: TRBV12-3/TRBV12-4
d_gene: TRBD2
j_gene: TRBJ2-5
len: 13
CDR3aa: CASSFGGGETQYF

v_gene: TRBV3-1/TRBV3-2
d_gene: TRBD1
j_gene: TRBJ2-7
len: 14
CDR3aa: CASSRTGQGEEQYF

v_gene: TRBV19
d_gene: .
j_gene: TRBJ2-6
len: 15
CDR3aa: CASSRDFSGANVLTF

v_gene: TRBV2
d_gene: .
j_gene: TRBJ1-2
len: 12
CDR3aa: CASTERNYGYTF

v_gene: TRBV12-3/TRBV12-4
d_gene: .
j_gene: TRBJ1-1
len: 12
CDR3aa: CASTFGGTEAFF

v_gene: TRBV6-6
d_gene: .
j_gene: TRBJ1-3
len: 15
CDR3aa: CASSNDGHSGNTIYF

v_gene: TRBV6-5
d_gene: .
j_gene: TRBJ2-1
len: 14
CDR3aa: CASSYSGSHNEQFF

v_gene: TRBV19
d_gene: .
j_gene: TRBJ2-5
len: 13
CDR3aa: CASSFDIQETQYF

v_gene: TRBV12-5
d_gene: .
j_gene: TRBJ2-1
len: 18
CDR3aa: CASGLYGMGQGGHNEQFF

v_gene: TRBV5-4
d_gene: .
j_gene: TRBJ2-3
len: 14
CDR3aa: CASSPGASTDTQYF

v_gene: TRBV25-1
d_gene: .
j_gene: TRBJ2-3
len: 14
CDR3aa: CASRSPAATDTQYF

v_gene: TRBV7-9
d_gene: TRBD2
j_gene: TRBJ2-5
len: 16
CDR3aa: CASITVAGGPQETQYF

v_gene: TRBV27
d_gene: .
j_gene: TRBJ2-2
len: 14
CDR3aa: CASSFSREAGELFF

v_gene: TRBV2
d_gene: .
j_gene: TRBJ1-6
len: 14
CDR3aa: CASSEYSGNSPLHF

v_gene: TRBV5-1
d_gene: .
j_gene: TRBJ2-3
len: 14
CDR3aa: CASSTVRGTDTQYF

v_gene: TRBV7-9
d_gene: TRBD1
j_gene: TRBJ2-5
len: 15
CDR3aa: CASRDTGQPQETQYF

v_gene: TRBV4-1
d_gene: .
j_gene: TRBJ2-3
len: 16
CDR3aa: CASSQVVASDTDTQYF

v_gene: TRBV4-1
d_gene: TRBD2
j_gene: TRBJ2-2
len: 17
CDR3aa: CASSPGLAGTNTGELFF

v_gene: TRBV2
d_gene: .
j_gene: TRBJ1-2
len: 13
CDR3aa: CASSGGDNYGYTF

v_gene: TRBV29-1
d_gene: TRBD1
j_gene: TRBJ1-2
len: 13
CDR3aa: CSVRQGVDYGYTF

v_gene: TRBV10-2
d_gene: .
j_gene: TRBJ1-4
len: 13
CDR3aa: CASSLGGNEKLFF

v_gene: TRBV5-1
d_gene: TRBD2
j_gene: TRBJ2-1
len: 14
CDR3aa: CASRTSGVYNEQFF

v_gene: TRBV11-2
d_gene: TRBD2
j_gene: TRBJ2-7
len: 15
CDR3aa: CASSPGEGLSYEQYF

v_gene: TRBV5-4
d_gene: .
j_gene: TRBJ2-1
len: 13
CDR3aa: CASSGLGGNEQFF

v_gene: TRBV2
d_gene: .
j_gene: TRBJ1-4
len: 14
CDR3aa: CASSDGRQNEKLFF

v_gene: TRBV28
d_gene: TRBD1
j_gene: TRBJ1-1
len: 13
CDR3aa: CASSTRDRARAFF

v_gene: TRBV21-1
d_gene: .
j_gene: TRBJ1-1
len: 18
CDR3aa: CASSKGRRLGRANTEAFF

v_gene: TRBV20-1
d_gene: .
j_gene: TRBJ2-7
len: 13
CDR3aa: CSASGQLQGEQYF

v_gene: TRBV3-1/TRBV3-2
d_gene: .
j_gene: TRBJ2-1
len: 15
CDR3aa: CASSQAGVSYNEQFF

v_gene: TRBV20-1
d_gene: TRBD1
j_gene: TRBJ1-5
len: 15
CDR3aa: CSASERQGPFGPQHF

v_gene: TRBV6-5
d_gene: .
j_gene: TRBJ2-7
len: 14
CDR3aa: CASMMTVGSYEQYF

v_gene: TRBV6-5
d_gene: TRBD1
j_gene: TRBJ2-1
len: 14
CDR3aa: CASSAGQGALEQFF